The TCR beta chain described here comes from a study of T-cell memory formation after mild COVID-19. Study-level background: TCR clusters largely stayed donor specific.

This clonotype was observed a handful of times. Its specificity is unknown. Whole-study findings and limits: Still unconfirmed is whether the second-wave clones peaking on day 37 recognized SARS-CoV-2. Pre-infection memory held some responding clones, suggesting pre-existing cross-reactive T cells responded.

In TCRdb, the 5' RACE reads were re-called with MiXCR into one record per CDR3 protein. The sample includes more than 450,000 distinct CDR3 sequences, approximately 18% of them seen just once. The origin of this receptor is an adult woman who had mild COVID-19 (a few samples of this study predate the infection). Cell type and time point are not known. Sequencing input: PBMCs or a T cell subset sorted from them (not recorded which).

The CDR3: CASSITGTGVNEQFF. Here the CDR3 DNA reads TGTGCCAGCAGTATCACCGGGACAGGGGTGAATGAGCAGTTCTTC. V gene TRBV6-4 combines with J gene TRBJ2-1, with 10 positions matching TRBD1. The CDR3 loop spans 15 amino acids. CDR1 is MRHNA and CDR2 is SNTAGT in the germline V gene. The ends lost 5 bases at V and 7 bases at J; junction bases unmatched: 8.